This T cell receptor beta chain emerged from a study of T cell responses to AZD1222 COVID-19 vaccine. Study findings and constraints: At baseline, seropositivity was found in only six or seven AZD1222 recipients. The donor cohort was predominantly white British with a female majority, and clonal diversity may have been underestimated.

Profiled with immunoSEQ multiplex PCR; TCRdb holds only in-frame clones, not every one. The table includes 100,000 to 150,000 clones, over 75% detected once. This clone was counted a single time. Antigen specificity is unknown. V gave up 0 bases and J gave up 0 bases, with 9 bases separating them. The germline gives CDR1 SGDLS, CDR2 YYNGEE. This CDR3 is built from 16 residues. Material: peripheral blood, obtained on day 0 of MenACWY control vaccination. This TCR derives from an adult in good health. The V call is TRBV9, the J call TRBJ2-2; D ambiguous. Written as DNA, the CDR3 is TGTGCCAGCAGCGTAGGGTGGACGGCGAACACCGGGGAGCTGTTTTTT. This encodes CASSVGWTANTGELFF. Full variable domain (remainder filled in from reference TRBV9 and TRBJ2-2): DSGVTQTPKHLITATGQRVTLRCSPRSGDLSVYWYQQSLDQGLQFLIQYYNGEERAKGNILERFSAQQFPDLHSELNLSSLELGDSALYFCASSVGWTANTGELFFGEGSRLTVL.